The T cell receptor beta chain under discussion was sequenced for a study of post-analysis software for immune sequencing data. For the study at large: The cohort encompassed relapsing-remitting, secondary progressive and progressive-relapsing multiple sclerosis disease courses.

Germline V gene sequence: CDR1 DFQATT, CDR2 SNEGSKA (reference sequence). CDR3 size: 15 residues. The study, taken as a whole, reports: Multiple sclerosis was associated with a significant reduction in normalized Chao1 diversity relative to controls. About 5 TRBV segments were significantly more frequent in patients than in controls. TRBV5-6, TRBV5-1 and TRBV20-1 were among these segments.

In the case of this clonotype: Antigen unknown.

cDNA libraries of TCR beta carried unique molecular identifiers. Each sample of roughly 0.95 to 10 million input T cells yielded 500,000 or so cDNA molecules, so each molecule approximated one T cell. From the PCR reads, TCRdb called clonotypes with MiXCR, one entry per CDR3 protein. Here the sample spans some 700,000 distinct CDR3 sequences, approximately 60% being singletons. The gene calls are TRBV20-1 and TRBJ2-7, with 11 bases that match TRBD2. The end of the DNA fits TRBJ2-5 better, so the J call may be wrong. The TCR sequence derives from a girl aged 2 to 9 with multiple sclerosis. The sequencing sample was made of blood. The CDR3 nucleotides read TGCAGTGCTACGGTCGCTAGCGGGGGGCAGGAGACCCAGTACTTC. It yields the protein CSATVASGGQETQYF.